This TCR beta chain was recorded in a study of T cell repertoires in cytomegalovirus infection (dated by TCRdb to between 2018 and 2021). Describing the broader study: Donor HLA type was relevant to the analysis, as public TCR beta signatures indicated carriage of CMV infection together with the matching HLA type.

What the authors observed across the whole study: The ex vivo response was dominated by HLA-C-restricted CMV-specific TCR beta clonotypes, and the single most frequent clonotype in two of eight donors was supplied by these HLA-C-restricted clonotypes. Carriers of CMV infection plus the relevant HLA type were discriminated by the cumulative frequency of public TCR beta family members in the study cohort and in an independent approximately 360-donor cohort.

The germline V gene encodes CDR1 DFQATT and CDR2 SNEGSKA (reference sequence). The junction shows trimming of 3 bases on V and 7 bases on J, and the gene matches do not reach 6 bases of it. There are 13 amino acids in the CDR3, from cysteine to phenylalanine inclusive. Only the CDR3 DNA is retained, 39 bases long and in frame from the first base. The instrument was an Illumina HiSeq 1500. TCRdb reprocessed the public reads (quality trimming at Q25 with fastp, clone calling with MiXCR) and kept in-frame beta chains. Rows are unified per CDR3 protein, each entry keeping the most common DNA and genes. The sample has about 130,000 distinct CDR3 sequences on record, roughly a quarter of them singletons. 30% to 35% of the sample comes from the top ten. Remarks on this clonotype: The antigen this receptor binds is unknown. Base qualities are not at hand, and no much larger clone is one base apart.

This receptor chain uses TRBV20-1 and TRBJ2-1; TRBD2 aligns with 7 central bases. The sequenced material came from PBMCs, sequenced either directly or after in vitro stimulation (not recorded which). This receptor was obtained from a human donor in good health (CMV status not recorded). Some clones in this sample may be carry-over from other donors' samples. The nucleotide sequence reads TGCAGTGCTAGTGGCGGGAGTTTAAATGAGCAGTTCTTC. Its protein reads: CSASGGSLNEQFF.